This T cell receptor (beta chain) was found in a study of OX40 agonist ivuxolimab in advanced cancers. Study-wide background: Patients took ivuxolimab, an agonistic anti-OX40 (CD134) antibody. Partial responses were achieved by three patients: one hepatocellular carcinoma, two cutaneous melanoma. Points from the study as a whole: Both blood CD4+ and CD8+ T cells showed clonal growth by week 6 at 0.1 to 3.0 mg/kg.

CDR1 is SGDLS, CDR2 YYNGEE, per germline. CDR3 length: 16 residues. V was pared by 0 bases and J by 0 bases, with 10 bases between. Sampling times: baseline, cycle 4 day 1, cycle 7 day 1. Some clones are missing from TCRdb's copy, which holds only in-frame ones; the method was immunoSEQ multiplex PCR. Among 75,000 to 100,000 clones listed, around 92% were seen once. With respect to this clone: As yet, its antigen is unknown.

The source was CD4+ or CD8+ T cells sorted from blood, collected in a trial of the OX40 agonist ivuxolimab. The V gene is TRBV9, the J gene TRBJ2-1; D is ambiguous. The TCR comes from an adult with an advanced solid tumor such as melanoma, head and neck, liver or kidney cancer. The chain's CDR3 is CASSVDSRASYNEQFF. The DNA for the CDR3 is TGTGCCAGCAGCGTAGATAGCCGAGCCTCCTACAATGAGCAGTTCTTC. Combining the CDR3 with reference TRBV9 and TRBJ2-1 gives the whole variable domain DSGVTQTPKHLITATGQRVTLRCSPRSGDLSVYWYQQSLDQGLQFLIQYYNGEERAKGNILERFSAQQFPDLHSELNLSSLELGDSALYFCASSVDSRASYNEQFFGPGTRLTVL.